This T cell receptor beta chain was retrieved from a study of cytomegalovirus exposure and HLA in healthy donors. Overall study results and limits: TRBV6-2, TRBV6-3 and some other V segments were excluded as indistinguishable.

This CDR3 has 13 residues. CDR1 and CDR2 from the germline V gene are SGHRS and YFSETQ. V gave up 3 bases and J gave up 0 bases, with 4 bases separating them. This clone was counted once. Its antigen is unknown. Both 60 Vbeta primers and 13 Jbeta primers went into the PCR. Assay: immunoSEQ multiplex PCR; the TCRdb copy retains only in-frame clones and omits some. This sample has about 130,000 clones, with around 80% found just once. The source material was PBMCs. This TCR came from a woman aged 50 to 60 in good health and CMV-seronegative. V is TRBV5-1 and J is TRBJ1-3; no reliable D call. As DNA, the CDR3 is TGCGCCAGCAGCTCCTACTCTGGAAACACCATATATTTT. It translates to CASSSYSGNTIYF.